Following are 16 T cell receptor beta chains from one sample sequenced in a study of CD8 T cells in Susac syndrome. Reverse transcription of about 0.5 to 1 ug RNA was carried out with random hexamers. TCRdb reprocessed the immunoSEQ multiplex PCR reads with MiXCR, giving one entry per CDR3 protein. This table has a few hundred thousand distinct CDR3 sequences, more than 75% appearing once. Sequencing used CD8+ T cells from PBMCs. These TCRs come from a human donor with multiple sclerosis.

The CDR3 DNA reads as TGTGCCAGCAGTTTAGTCGGCCAGGGAGTCCCTTACGAGCAGTACTTC. This codes for CASSLVGQGVPYEQYF. The chain links TRBV27 to TRBJ2-7, with D perhaps being TRBD1 or TRBD2 (5 bases each). The V gene lost 2 bases and the J gene lost 4 bases, with 18 bases spanning the gap. The CDR3 sequence is 16 residues long. CDR1 and CDR2 (germline): MNHEY, SMNVEV (reference sequence).

V gene TRBV5-1 combines with J gene TRBJ2-7, with TRBD1 identical over 9 bases. This CDR3 is 13 amino acids long. The trim removed 3 bases at V and 7 bases at J, leaving 5 bases unmatched. The germline V gene has CDR1 SGHRS and CDR2 YFSETQ. The DNA for the CDR3 is TGCGCCAGCAGCTCCGGGACAGGGAGTGAGCAGTACTTC. Translating gives CASSSGTGSEQYF.

V is TRBV28 and J is TRBJ1-5, with D possibly being TRBD1 (5 bases). Germline CDR1 MDHEN, CDR2 SYDVKM. The CDR3 totals 14 residues. V shed 7 bases and J shed 3 bases, with 13 bases lying between them. CDR3 nucleotide sequence: TGTGCCAGCATCATTGGGGGATACAATCAGCCCCAGCATTTT. It specifies CASIIGGYNQPQHF.

This sequence joins TRBV15 and TRBJ2-1; TRBD1 might be the D (5 bases). Germline CDR1 reads LNHNV; CDR2 reads YYDKDF (reference sequence). The CDR3 totals 13 residues. The ends were cut back, 5 bases at V and 15 bases at J, with 20 bases in the middle. The CDR3: CATSLTGPTIPFF. The CDR3 DNA reads TGTGCCACCAGCCTAACAGGCCCAACGATTCCGTTCTTC.

V and J are TRBV10-3 and TRBJ1-1, with D unresolved. The germline V and J ends were trimmed by 2 bases and 7 bases, with 5 bases remaining between them. CDR3 length equals 11 residues. Germline V gene lookup returns CDR1 ENHRY and CDR2 SYGVKD. The CDR3: CAISERDEAFF. CDR3 DNA: TGTGCCATCAGTGAGCGGGATGAAGCTTTCTTT.

Worth noting for this clonotype: A read error may produce the germline difference seen at one junction end. CDR3 in DNA: TGCGCCAGCAGCCCGGCGCACTTC. Its protein product is CASSPAHF. The V and J genes are TRBV23-1 and TRBJ2-7; unclear D gene. TRBV23-1 is flagged as an ORF with uncertain function. The CDR3 loop spans 8 amino acids.

This clonotype was recorded once. The rearrangement uses TRBV5-8 and TRBJ2-1; D call uncertain. V lost 1 base and J lost 12, with 11 bases in between. Germline CDR1 SGHTS, CDR2 YDEGEE. The CDR3 consists of 12 residues. For the CDR3, the DNA is TGTGCCAGCAGCTTGTCTAATGCCGCGCAGTTCTTC. Its protein product is CASSLSNAAQFF.

J is TRBJ2-1 and V is TRBV29-1; no clear D gene. CDR1 is SQVTM and CDR2 is ANQGSEA in the germline V gene. There are 18 residues in the CDR3. V was pared by 3 bases and J by 0 bases, with 21 bases between. DNA of the CDR3: TGCAGCGTTGACCCCCTCCTCGACATTACTAACTCCTACAATGAGCAGTTCTTC. Translation: CSVDPLLDITNSYNEQFF.

J is TRBJ1-2 and V is TRBV29-1; D is perhaps TRBD1 (5 bases). This CDR3 contains 12 residues. V lost 6 bases to trimming and J lost 5 bases, with 13 bases between them. CDR1 and CDR2 (germline): SQVTM, ANQGSEA. This CDR3 reads CSVIAGNYGYTF. CDR3 DNA sequence: TGCAGCGTAATCGCAGGGAATTATGGCTACACCTTC.

V usage is TRBV9 and J usage is TRBJ2-2; no reliable D call. Trimming pared 3 bases from V and 7 bases from J, leaving 4 bases between. CDR3 length: 11 residues. Germline CDR1 and CDR2: SGDLS and YYNGEE. CDR3 sequence: CASSGHGELFF. In DNA, the CDR3 is TGTGCCAGCAGCGGTCACGGGGAGCTGTTTTTT. Combining the CDR3 with reference TRBV9 and TRBJ2-2 gives the whole variable domain DSGVTQTPKHLITATGQRVTLRCSPRSGDLSVYWYQQSLDQGLQFLIQYYNGEERAKGNILERFSAQQFPDLHSELNLSSLELGDSALYFCASSGHGELFFGEGSRLTVL.

J is TRBJ1-4 and V is TRBV9; a possible D gene is TRBD1 (6 bases). Germline V gene lookup returns CDR1 SGDLS and CDR2 YYNGEE. Trimming took 4 bases from V and 5 from J, leaving 15 bases between them. This CDR3 contains 15 residues. The CDR3 DNA is TGTGCCAGCAGCCCCGGATGGGACAAAAATGAAAAACTGTTTTTT. It encodes CASSPGWDKNEKLFF.

The genes are TRBV5-4 and TRBJ2-1; D uncertain. Germline V gene sequence: CDR1 SGHNT, CDR2 YYREEE (reference sequence). The CDR3 covers 15 residues. V dropped 4 bases and J dropped 1 base, with 12 bases sitting between them. The CDR3 protein is CASSPPRASYNEQFF. CDR3 DNA: TGTGCCAGCAGCCCGCCACGGGCGTCCTACAATGAGCAGTTCTTC.

This clonotype was seen only once. The chain combines TRBV7-9 with TRBJ2-3, with D tentatively TRBD1 (6 bases). V lost 5 bases, J lost 0 bases, and 15 bases lay in between. Germline V gene lookup returns CDR1 SEHNR and CDR2 FQNEAQ (reference sequence). The CDR3 has 16 residues. The CDR3 region is CASSPKTGRSTDTQYF. CDR3 DNA sequence: TGTGCCAGCAGCCCAAAAACAGGGAGAAGCACAGATACGCAGTATTTT.

The chain employs TRBV5-8 and TRBJ2-3, with a possible D match to TRBD2 (5 bases). V was clipped by 0 bases and J by 2 bases, with 7 bases between them. This CDR3 is 14 amino acids long. Germline V gene sequence: CDR1 SGHTS, CDR2 YDEGEE. The CDR3 protein is CASSLVDYTDTQYF. Written as DNA, the CDR3 is TGTGCCAGCAGCTTGGTTGACTACACAGATACGCAGTATTTT.

V and J are TRBV20-1 and TRBJ2-6, with 13 bases fitting TRBD2. CDR1 and CDR2 from the germline V gene are DFQATT and SNEGSKA (reference sequence). V shed 2 bases and J 2 bases; nucleotides not matched to a gene: 12. This CDR3 has 20 amino acids. DNA of the CDR3: TGCAGTGCTAGAACCCGGACTAGCGGGAGATCCCCCGCTGGGGCCAACGTCCTGACTTTC. It yields the protein CSARTRTSGRSPAGANVLTF.

V is TRBV29-1 and J is TRBJ1-2, with D perhaps TRBD1 (5 bases). The CDR3 has 15 residues. CDR1 is SQVTM, CDR2 ANQGSEA, per germline. Trimming left V 6 bases short and J 4 bases short, with 21 bases between. CDR3 residues: CSVGSGGGALYGYTF. The CDR3 nucleotides read TGCAGCGTCGGGTCGGGCGGAGGGGCGCTCTATGGCTACACCTTC.